A single TCR beta chain is shown here with its context. The antigen is not known. The same CDR3 also results from other DNA sequences found in this sample. Looked up from germline, CDR1 is MNHEY and CDR2 is SMNVEV (reference sequence). This CDR3 has 15 residues. Trimming removed 0 bases from V and 2 bases from J; junction bases left unmatched: 4. The data derive from a study of cytomegalovirus exposure and HLA in healthy donors. The wider study: The approximately 120 million unique TCR beta sequences, from around 200 million T cells, were found by an earlier analysis. Study results and caveats: Specificity of three CMV-associated chains for CMV antigens was verified in vitro. In an earlier analysis, in 587 donors, most V segments appeared productive either ~87% or ~30% of the time. Later genetic work tied a missense DCLRE1C variant to beta-chain V and J trimming.

PCR primers comprised 60 Vbeta and 13 Jbeta primers. Assay used: immunoSEQ multiplex PCR; TCRdb lists only in-frame clones, some missing. The sample yields under 90,000 clones, about 68% seen once. The receptor was isolated from a man aged 40-50 years in good health and CMV-seropositive. The chain recombines TRBV27 with TRBJ2-7; 7 nucleotides line up with TRBD2. The sample comprised PBMCs. The CDR3 protein is CASSLSGRWPYEQYF. DNA for the CDR3: TGTGCCAGCAGTTTATCCGGGAGGTGGCCCTACGAGCAGTACTTC.